These T cell receptor beta chains were read from a single sample in a study of T cell responses to AZD1222 COVID-19 vaccine. The method was immunoSEQ multiplex PCR; TCRdb's version includes in-frame clones alone and lacks a portion of them. The table shows tens of thousands of clones, with 65% to 85% occurring only once. Specimen: peripheral blood, collected on day 0 of AZD1222 vaccination. The source of these receptors is an adult in good health. CDR3s include the opening cysteine and the closing phenylalanine or tryptophan. Fields, in order: CDR3 protein, CDR3 DNA, CDR3 length, D gene, clone size, J gene, V gene. A D gene is named only where the DNA matches it firmly. Not all rows give a size; the values are once, few, many and, for expanded clones, a class.

CASSSTTSRIARNEQFF TGTGCCAGCAGCTCCACCACTTCCAGAATAGCTCGTAATGAGCAGTTCTTC 17 - - TRBJ2-1 TRBV7-2
CASNKIGGLTGELFF TGTGCCAGCAACAAGATCGGGGGGCTCACCGGGGAGCTGTTTTTT 15 - - TRBJ2-2 TRBV7-6
CASSVAGTPSYNEQFF TGCGCCAGCAGTGTGGCAGGAACCCCCTCCTACAATGAGCAGTTCTTC 16 - - TRBJ2-1 TRBV10-1
CASRRTGLNYGYTF TGTGCCAGCAGAAGGACAGGGCTGAACTATGGCTACACCTTC 14 TRBD1 - TRBJ1-2 TRBV6-5
CASSLGMTAGRFTF TGTGCCAGCAGCTTGGGAATGACGGCAGGCCGTTTTACCTTC 14 - once TRBJ1-2 TRBV5-5
CASSLEPVYNGQFF TGTGCCAGCAGCTTAGAACCCGTCTACAATGGGCAGTTCTTC 14 - - TRBJ2-1 TRBV7-2
CASRGRTGPQHF TGTGCCAGCAGAGGACGGACCGGGCCCCAGCATTTT 12 - once TRBJ1-5 TRBV12-3/TRBV12-4
CASSQLKGFAQETQYF TGTGCCAGCAGCCAACTTAAAGGGTTTGCCCAAGAGACCCAGTACTTC 16 - - TRBJ2-5 TRBV4-2
CAISRLAGGLSSYEQYF TGTGCCATCAGCCGACTAGCGGGGGGCTTAAGCTCCTACGAGCAGTACTTC 17 TRBD2 - TRBJ2-7 TRBV10-3
CASRILSYEQYF TGTGCCAGCAGGATTCTCTCCTACGAGCAGTACTTC 12 - - TRBJ2-7 TRBV2
CAWSGRRTGAYEQYF TGTGCCTGGAGTGGTCGAAGGACAGGGGCCTACGAGCAGTACTTC 15 TRBD1 - TRBJ2-7 TRBV30
CASSDRKLSGNTIYF TGTGCCAGCAGCGACAGGAAACTCTCTGGAAACACCATATATTTT 15 - - TRBJ1-3 TRBV27
CASSPPVLAGGNEQFF TGTGCCAGCTCACCACCGGTCCTAGCTGGCGGAAATGAGCAGTTCTTC 16 - - TRBJ2-1 TRBV18
CASSFSGGAGNEQFF TGTGCCAGCAGCTTTAGCGGGGGGGCAGGGAATGAGCAGTTCTTC 15 TRBD2 - TRBJ2-1 TRBV7-9
CASSLAETQYF TGTGCCAGCAGCTTGGCGGAGACCCAGTACTTC 11 - - TRBJ2-5 TRBV5-6
CASSSTYVGYTF TGTGCCAGCAGCTCAACTTATGTCGGCTACACCTTC 12 - - TRBJ1-2 TRBV5-5
CASSLRGTSSGEQYF TGTGCCAGCAGCTTACGGGGGACTAGCTCGGGGGAGCAGTACTTC 15 TRBD2 - TRBJ2-7 TRBV13
CASSFSLVLAGAGGTGELFF TGTGCCAGCAGCTTCTCTCTGGTTCTAGCGGGGGCCGGGGGTACCGGGGAGCTGTTTTTT 20 TRBD2 few TRBJ2-2 TRBV11-3
CASSRAGRTEAFF TGTGCCAGCAGCCGGGCAGGGCGAACTGAAGCTTTCTTT 13 - - TRBJ1-1 TRBV11-3
CASSQQIGQPQHF TGCGCCAGCAGCCAACAAATAGGTCAGCCCCAGCATTTT 13 - - TRBJ1-5 TRBV4-3
CATLGGDEQYF TGTGCCACCCTGGGAGGGGACGAGCAGTACTTC 11 TRBD2 once TRBJ2-7 TRBV6-5
CASSLRGLSNQPQHF TGTGCCAGCAGCTTACGTGGGCTTAGCAATCAGCCCCAGCATTTT 15 - - TRBJ1-5 TRBV7-8